This entry concerns a single T cell receptor beta chain. Its antigen is currently unknown. CDR3 length: 17 amino acids. Unmatched junction bases numbered 17, after V lost 3 bases and J lost 7 bases. Germline V gene sequence: CDR1 SGHRS, CDR2 YFSETQ. As handled by the study authors: A distant-metastasis classifier for papillary thyroid cancer was built using CDR3 differences across clinicopathological groups. With MiXCR, TCRdb reprocessed the PCR reads. These V and J calls are TCRdb output, not the study's own analysis. The repertoire holds about 5,800 clones, with approximately 18% as singletons. All patients were untreated before thyroid surgery. These data come from a study of metastatic and nonmetastatic thyroid tumors. For the study at large: A comparison of repertoires was made across blood and tumor or nodule tissue from malignant and benign thyroid patients. Study-level points and caveats: Significantly higher TCR beta diversity was reportedly seen in malignant thyroid tumors than benign nodules, in blood and tumor.

Material: adjacent normal tissue. The chain uses TRBV5-1 and TRBJ1-2; 8 nucleotides line up with TRBD1. This sequence was found in a female donor with papillary thyroid cancer or a benign thyroid nodule (not recorded which). Some clones in this sample may be carry-over from other donors' samples. CDR3 coding DNA: TGCGCCAGCAGCTCCGGGACAGGCCCCGAAGGTATCGTTGGCTACACCTTC. Its translation is CASSSGTGPEGIVGYTF.